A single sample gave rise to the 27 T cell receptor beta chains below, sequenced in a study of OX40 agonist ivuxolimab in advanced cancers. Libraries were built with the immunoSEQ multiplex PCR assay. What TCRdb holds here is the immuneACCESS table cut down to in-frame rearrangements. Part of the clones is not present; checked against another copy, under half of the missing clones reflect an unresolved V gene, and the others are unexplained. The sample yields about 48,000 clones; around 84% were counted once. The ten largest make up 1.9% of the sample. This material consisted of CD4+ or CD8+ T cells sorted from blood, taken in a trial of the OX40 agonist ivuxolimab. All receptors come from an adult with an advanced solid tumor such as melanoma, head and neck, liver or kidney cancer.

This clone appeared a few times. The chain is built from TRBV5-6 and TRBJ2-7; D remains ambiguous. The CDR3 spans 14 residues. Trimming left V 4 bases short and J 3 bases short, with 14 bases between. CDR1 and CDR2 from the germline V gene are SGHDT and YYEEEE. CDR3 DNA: TGTGCCAGCAGCGCATTCAGTCGCCTCTACGAGCAGTACTTC. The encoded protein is CASSAFSRLYEQYF.

CDR3 residues: CASSFSGGENTEAFF. CDR3 DNA: TGCGCCAGCAGCTTTAGTGGGGGAGAGAACACTGAAGCTTTCTTT. V is TRBV5-1 and J is TRBJ1-1, with a weak D call TRBD1 (5 bases). Per the germline V gene, CDR1 is SGHRS and CDR2 is YFSETQ. The V gene lost 2 bases and the J gene lost 1 base, with 12 bases spanning the gap. The CDR3 is 15 amino acids.

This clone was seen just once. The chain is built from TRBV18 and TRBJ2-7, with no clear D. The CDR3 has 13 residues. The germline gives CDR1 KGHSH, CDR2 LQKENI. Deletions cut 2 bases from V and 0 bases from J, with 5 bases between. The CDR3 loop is CASSPWTSYEQYF. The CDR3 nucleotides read TGTGCCAGCTCACCATGGACCTCCTACGAGCAGTACTTC.

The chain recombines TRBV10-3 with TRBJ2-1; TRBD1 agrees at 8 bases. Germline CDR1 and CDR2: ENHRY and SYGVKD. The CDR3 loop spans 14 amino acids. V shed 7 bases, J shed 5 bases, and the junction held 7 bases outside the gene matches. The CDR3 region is CAINGQGRHNEQFF. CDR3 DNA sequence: TGTGCCATCAACGGACAGGGACGGCACAATGAGCAGTTCTTC.

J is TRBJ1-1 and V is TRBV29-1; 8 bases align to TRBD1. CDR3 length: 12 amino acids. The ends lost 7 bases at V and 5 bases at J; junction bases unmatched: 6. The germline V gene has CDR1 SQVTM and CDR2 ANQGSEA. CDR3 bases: TGCAGCGCCGGGACAGGTCGGACTGAAGCTTTCTTT. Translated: CSAGTGRTEAFF.

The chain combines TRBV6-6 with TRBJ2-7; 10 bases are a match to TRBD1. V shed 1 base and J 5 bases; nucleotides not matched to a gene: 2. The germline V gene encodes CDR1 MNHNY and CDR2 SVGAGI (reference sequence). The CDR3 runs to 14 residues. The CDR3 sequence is CASSYWTGGDEQYF. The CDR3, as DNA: TGTGCCAGCAGTTACTGGACAGGGGGAGACGAGCAGTACTTC.

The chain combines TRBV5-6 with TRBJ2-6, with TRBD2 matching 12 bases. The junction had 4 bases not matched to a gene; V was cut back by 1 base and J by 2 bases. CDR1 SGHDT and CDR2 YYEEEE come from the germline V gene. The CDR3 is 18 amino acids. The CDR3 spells CASSLKTSGRTGANVLTF. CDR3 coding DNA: TGTGCCAGCAGCTTGAAGACTAGCGGGAGAACTGGGGCCAACGTCCTGACTTTC.

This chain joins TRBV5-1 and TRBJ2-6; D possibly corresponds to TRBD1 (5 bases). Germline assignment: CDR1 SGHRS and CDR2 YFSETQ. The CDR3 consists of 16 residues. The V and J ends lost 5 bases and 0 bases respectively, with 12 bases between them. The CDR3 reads CASSTGVSSGANVLTF. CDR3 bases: TGCGCCAGCAGTACAGGCGTGAGCTCTGGGGCCAACGTCCTGACTTTC.

CDR3 DNA sequence: TGTGCCAGCAGCGGTAGCGGGATGGGTGCGACCCAGTACTTC. As protein: CASSGSGMGATQYF. J is TRBJ2-5 and V is TRBV5-5, with 8 bases aligning to TRBD2. The trim removed 4 bases at V and 7 bases at J, leaving 9 bases unmatched. CDR3 length: 14 residues. Looked up from germline, CDR1 is SGHKS and CDR2 is YYEKEE (reference sequence).

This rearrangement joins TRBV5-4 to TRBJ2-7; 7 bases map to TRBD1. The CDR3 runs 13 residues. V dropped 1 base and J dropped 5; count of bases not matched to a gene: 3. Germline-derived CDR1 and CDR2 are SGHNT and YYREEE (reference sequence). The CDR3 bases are TGTGCCAGCAGCTTGCAACAGGGGAACGAGCAGTACTTC. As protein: CASSLQQGNEQYF.

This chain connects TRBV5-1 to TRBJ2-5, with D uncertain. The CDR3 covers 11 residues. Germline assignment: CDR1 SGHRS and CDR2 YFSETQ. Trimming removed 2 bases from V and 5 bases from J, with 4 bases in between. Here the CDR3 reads CASSLQETQYF. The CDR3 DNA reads TGCGCCAGCAGCTTACAGGAGACCCAGTACTTC. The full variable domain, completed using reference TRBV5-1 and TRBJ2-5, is KAGVTQTPRYLIKTRGQQVTLSCSPISGHRSVSWYQQTPGQGLQFLFEYFSETQRNKGNFPGRFSGRQFSNSRSEMNVSTLELGDSALYLCASSLQETQYFGPGTRLLVL.

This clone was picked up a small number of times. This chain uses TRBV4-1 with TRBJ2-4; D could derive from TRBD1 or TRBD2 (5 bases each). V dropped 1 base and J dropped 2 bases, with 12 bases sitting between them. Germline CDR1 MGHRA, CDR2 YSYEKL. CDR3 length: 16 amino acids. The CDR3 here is CASSQGREFPKNIQYF. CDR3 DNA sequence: TGCGCCAGCAGCCAAGGCAGGGAGTTTCCCAAAAACATTCAGTACTTC.

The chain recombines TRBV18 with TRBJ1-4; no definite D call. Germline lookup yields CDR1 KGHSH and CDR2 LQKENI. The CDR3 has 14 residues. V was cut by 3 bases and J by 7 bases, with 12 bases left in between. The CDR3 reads CASSPQSLGEKLFF. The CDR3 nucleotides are TGTGCCAGCTCACCGCAGAGTTTGGGTGAAAAACTGTTTTTT.

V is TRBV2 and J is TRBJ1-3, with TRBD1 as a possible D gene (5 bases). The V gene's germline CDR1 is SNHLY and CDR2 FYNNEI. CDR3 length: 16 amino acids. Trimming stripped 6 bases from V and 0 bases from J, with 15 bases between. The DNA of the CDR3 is TGTGCCAGCAGACACTCCGAGACAGCCTCTGGAAACACCATATATTTT. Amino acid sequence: CASRHSETASGNTIYF.

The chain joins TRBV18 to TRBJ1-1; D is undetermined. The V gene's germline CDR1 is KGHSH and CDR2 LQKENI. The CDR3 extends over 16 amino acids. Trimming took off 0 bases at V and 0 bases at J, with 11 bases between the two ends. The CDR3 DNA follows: TGTGCCAGCTCACCACCTCAGCAGACAATGAACACTGAAGCTTTCTTT. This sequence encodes CASSPPQQTMNTEAFF.

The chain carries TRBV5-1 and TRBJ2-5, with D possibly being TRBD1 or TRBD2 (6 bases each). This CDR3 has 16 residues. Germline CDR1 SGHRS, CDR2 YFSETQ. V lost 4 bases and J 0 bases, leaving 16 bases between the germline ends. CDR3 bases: TGCGCCAGCAGCCCGAGGGGGGCGCTAAACCAAGAGACCCAGTACTTC. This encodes CASSPRGALNQETQYF.

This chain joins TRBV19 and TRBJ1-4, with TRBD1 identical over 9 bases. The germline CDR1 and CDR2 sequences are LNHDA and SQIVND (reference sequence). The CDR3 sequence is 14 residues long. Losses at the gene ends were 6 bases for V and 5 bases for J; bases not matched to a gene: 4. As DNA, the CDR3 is TGTGCCAGTAGAACGGACAGGGGAAATGAAAAACTGTTTTTT. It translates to CASRTDRGNEKLFF.

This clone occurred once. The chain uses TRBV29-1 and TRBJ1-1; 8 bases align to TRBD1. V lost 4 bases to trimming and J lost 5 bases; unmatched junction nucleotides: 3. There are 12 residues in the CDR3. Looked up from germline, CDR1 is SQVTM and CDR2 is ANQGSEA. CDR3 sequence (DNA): TGCAGCGTTGTACAGGGGGTTACTGAAGCTTTCTTT. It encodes CSVVQGVTEAFF.

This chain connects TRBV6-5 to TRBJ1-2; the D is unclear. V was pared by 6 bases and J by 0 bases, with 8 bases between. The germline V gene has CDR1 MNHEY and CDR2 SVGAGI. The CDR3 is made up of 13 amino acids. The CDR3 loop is CASRRIPNYGYTF. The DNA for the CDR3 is TGTGCCAGCAGAAGGATACCTAACTATGGCTACACCTTC.

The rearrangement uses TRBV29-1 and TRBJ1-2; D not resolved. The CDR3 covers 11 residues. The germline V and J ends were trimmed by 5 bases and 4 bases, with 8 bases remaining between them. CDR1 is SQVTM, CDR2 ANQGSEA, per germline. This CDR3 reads CSVPGGYGYTF. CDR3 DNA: TGCAGCGTTCCCGGTGGCTATGGCTACACCTTC.

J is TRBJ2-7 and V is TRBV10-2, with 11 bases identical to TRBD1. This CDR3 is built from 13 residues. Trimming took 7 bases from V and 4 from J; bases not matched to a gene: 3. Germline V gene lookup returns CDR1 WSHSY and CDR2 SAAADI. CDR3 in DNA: TGCGCCAGCACCGGACAGGGGGCTTACGAGCAGTACTTC. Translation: CASTGQGAYEQYF.

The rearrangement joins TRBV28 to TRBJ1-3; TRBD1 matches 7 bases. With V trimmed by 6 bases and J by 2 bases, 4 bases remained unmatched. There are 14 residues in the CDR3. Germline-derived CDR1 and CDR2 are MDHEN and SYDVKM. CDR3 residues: CASRQGGPGNTIYF. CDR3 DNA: TGTGCCAGCAGACAAGGGGGCCCTGGAAACACCATATATTTT.

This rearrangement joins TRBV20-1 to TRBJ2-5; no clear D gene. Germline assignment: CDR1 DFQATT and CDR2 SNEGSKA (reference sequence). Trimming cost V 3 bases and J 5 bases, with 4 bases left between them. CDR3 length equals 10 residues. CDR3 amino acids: CSASDETQYF. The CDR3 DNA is TGCAGTGCTAGTGACGAGACCCAGTACTTC.

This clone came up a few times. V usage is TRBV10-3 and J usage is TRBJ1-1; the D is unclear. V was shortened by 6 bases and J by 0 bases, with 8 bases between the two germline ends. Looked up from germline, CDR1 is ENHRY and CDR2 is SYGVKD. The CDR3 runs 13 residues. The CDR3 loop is CAIRRLLNTEAFF. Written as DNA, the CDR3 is TGTGCCATCAGGAGGTTATTGAACACTGAAGCTTTCTTT.

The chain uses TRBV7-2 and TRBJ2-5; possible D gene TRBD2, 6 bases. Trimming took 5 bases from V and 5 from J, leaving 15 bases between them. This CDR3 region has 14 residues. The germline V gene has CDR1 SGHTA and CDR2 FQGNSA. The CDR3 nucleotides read TGTGCCAGCAGCGCGACGGGACTTGGGGAGACCCAGTACTTC. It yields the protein CASSATGLGETQYF.

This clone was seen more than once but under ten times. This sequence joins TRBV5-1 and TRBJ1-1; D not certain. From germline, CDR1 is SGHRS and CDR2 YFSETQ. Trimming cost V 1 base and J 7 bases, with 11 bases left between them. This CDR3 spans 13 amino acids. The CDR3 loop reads CASSLSYGGEAFF. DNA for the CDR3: TGCGCCAGCAGCTTGTCCTACGGAGGTGAAGCTTTCTTT.

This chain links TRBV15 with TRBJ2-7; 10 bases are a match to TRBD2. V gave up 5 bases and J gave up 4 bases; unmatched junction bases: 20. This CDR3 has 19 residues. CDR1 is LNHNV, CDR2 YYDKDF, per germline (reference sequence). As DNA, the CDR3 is TGTGCCACCAGCCAAAGGAGGCTAGCGGGGGACATACGGTTTTACGAGCAGTACTTC. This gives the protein CATSQRRLAGDIRFYEQYF.